This TCR beta chain was observed in a study of shared clonotypes between healthy human individuals (dated by TCRdb to the early 2020s). For context, the study as a whole: Two women and three men aged 18 to 49 years were included in the cohort. For each donor, three plates each were used for CD4 naive and CD4 memory, two plates were used for CD8 naive, and one plate was used for CD8 memory. The study deeply sequenced blood TCR repertoires of about five healthy adults to estimate repertoire size and the extent of clonotype sharing between individuals. Different laboratories and diverse techniques were used to prepare libraries and sequence TCR repertoires, to increase sequencing depth and limit assay-specific biases. Each donor's leukapheresis produced roughly between about 0.8 and 8.9 billion PBMCs.

Based on the germline V gene, the CDR1 and CDR2 sequences are SGHTA and FQGNSA. From the cysteine up to the phenylalanine, the CDR3 has a length of 12 residues. This entry keeps only the CDR3 DNA: 36 bases, framed from base 1. Cut back by 5 bases and 5 bases, the V and J ends lie 7 bases apart. The donors were healthy, HIV-negative adults with no recently reported acute infections or vaccinations. All donors were Caucasian adults living in Nashville, Tennessee, USA. Magnetic negative selection was used to enrich CD4+ T cells, after which naive cells were positively selected on CD45RA and the negative fraction became the memory subset. After blood collection by leukapheresis, PBMCs were isolated using Ficoll-Histopaque density gradient centrifugation and then cryopreserved in the vapor phase of liquid nitrogen. Analytical flow cytometry was used to check the purity and quantity of every magnetically sorted T cell population. Each sorted fraction had its genomic DNA isolated and then quantified by UV absorbance on a Nanodrop 2000c.

This clone was detected once. The specificity of this receptor is unknown. Base-call qualities are not available, and no considerably larger clone is one nucleotide away. What the study reported, not specific to this receptor: The small number of donors limited the genetic and exposure-history diversity represented. Sampling was limited to blood, and TCR repertoires in tissue likely differ from TCR repertoires in blood. Rarefaction of sorted-subset datasets indicated incomplete sequencing despite the large sequencing depth. Across four donors, roughly 5% of naive CD4, roughly 3.3% of naive CD8, roughly 2.3% of memory CD4, and 0.4% to 0.45% of memory CD8 clonotypes were shared. Clonotypes shared by all four sorted-subset donors showed higher generation probabilities than non-shared clonotypes. Based on pairwise subsampling, the degree of clonotype sharing among donors was expected to be affected by sequencing depth. Naive subsets generally had larger estimated clonotype richness than memory subsets did.

Using the deep immunoSEQ assay, TCR CDR3 regions were amplified from genomic DNA by multiplex PCR. Extracted genomic DNA from each cell subset was spread evenly across all wells of several immunoSEQ 96-well plates, with each plate serving as a replicate. For sorted subsets, each replicate PCR was loaded with approximately 200 ng genomic DNA, equivalent to 30,000 or so T cell genomes. The purified libraries were quantified using a Qubit 3.0 fluorometer, sized with a Bioanalyzer 2100, and then quantified again using the KAPA Library Quantification kit. Every immunoSEQ 96-well plate was sequenced on a separate single-read 150-cycle Illumina NextSeq 550 flow cell. In the paper's pipeline: Because the immunoSEQ output included only junctional sequences and no quality scores, the filtering could not be the same as the filtering used for full-length reads. Sequences were annotated with PyIR, a Python wrapper for IgBLAST v1.9, and V/J genes and CDR3 were assigned using IMGT germline references. Any read was removed if the V/J assignment was weak (E-value above 1e-6), the CDR3 was missing, or the read contained stop codons, out-of-frame junctions, or ambiguous translated residues. V3J clonotypes were defined as sequences sharing the same inferred V gene, J gene, and CDR3 amino acid sequence. Percentage overlap between repertoires was calculated by dividing the number of shared unique clonotypes by the size of the smaller repertoire. Three approaches were used to assess repertoire richness: RTK rarefaction, the Chao1 estimator, and Recon v2.1 estimates of unobserved clonotypes. Generation probabilities for all TCRbeta clonotypes obtained by the gDNA method from a handful of donors were computed using OLGA. Entries here come from immuneACCESS through TCRdb and include only in-frame sequences with V and J called. Some clones fail to appear in such tables; in the studies checked, an unresolved V gene covers under half of the shortfall, and the cause of the remainder is unknown. That table gives V, J and clone size, and the DNA gave D and trimming. The sample records approximately 2.1 million clones, 93% of which are singletons. The ten top clones hold under 0.45% of the sample.

The chain links TRBV7-2 with TRBJ2-4, with no confidently assigned D gene. Input material: naive CD4+ T cells from PBMCs. This specimen's cell subset or site label, per the study, means: CD45RA+ positively selected. The origin of this receptor is a man aged 18 to 30 in good health. Some clones in this sample may be carry-over from other donors' samples. The sequence in DNA is TGTGCCAGCAGCCCGTGGGAAAACATTCAGTACTTC. Translated, this is CASSPWENIQYF.